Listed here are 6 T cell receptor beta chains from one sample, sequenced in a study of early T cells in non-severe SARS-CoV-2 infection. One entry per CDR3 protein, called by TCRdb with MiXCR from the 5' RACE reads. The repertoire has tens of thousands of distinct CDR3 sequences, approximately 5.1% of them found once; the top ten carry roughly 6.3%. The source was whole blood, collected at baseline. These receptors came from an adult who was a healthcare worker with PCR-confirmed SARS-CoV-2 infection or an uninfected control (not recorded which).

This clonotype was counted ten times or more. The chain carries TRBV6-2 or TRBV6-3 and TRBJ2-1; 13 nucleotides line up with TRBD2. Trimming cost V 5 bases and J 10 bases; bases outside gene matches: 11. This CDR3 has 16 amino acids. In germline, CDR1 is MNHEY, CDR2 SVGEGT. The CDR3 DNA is TGTGCCAGCAGTGAACGTCGGACTAGCGGGAGTGGCGAGCAGTTCTTC. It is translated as CASSERRTSGSGEQFF.

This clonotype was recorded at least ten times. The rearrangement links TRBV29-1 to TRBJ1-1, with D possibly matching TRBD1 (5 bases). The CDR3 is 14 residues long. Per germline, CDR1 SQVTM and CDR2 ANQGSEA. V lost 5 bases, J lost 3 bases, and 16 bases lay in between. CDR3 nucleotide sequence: TGCAGCGTTCACGCCAGGGCGGCGGACACTGAAGCTTTCTTT. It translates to CSVHARAADTEAFF.

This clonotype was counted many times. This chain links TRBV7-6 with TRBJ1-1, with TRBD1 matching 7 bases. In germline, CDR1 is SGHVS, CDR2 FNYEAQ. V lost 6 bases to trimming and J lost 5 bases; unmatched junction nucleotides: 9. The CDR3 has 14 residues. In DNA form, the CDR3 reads TGTGCCAGCAGAGCGGGCAGGGGGTTAACTGAAGCTTTCTTT. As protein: CASRAGRGLTEAFF.

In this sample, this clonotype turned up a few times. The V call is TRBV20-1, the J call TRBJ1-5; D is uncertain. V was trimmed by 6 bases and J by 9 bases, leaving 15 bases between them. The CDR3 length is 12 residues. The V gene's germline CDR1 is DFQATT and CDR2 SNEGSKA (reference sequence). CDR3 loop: CSAFTPGGPQHF. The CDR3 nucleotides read TGCAGTGCCTTTACCCCGGGTGGGCCCCAGCATTTT.

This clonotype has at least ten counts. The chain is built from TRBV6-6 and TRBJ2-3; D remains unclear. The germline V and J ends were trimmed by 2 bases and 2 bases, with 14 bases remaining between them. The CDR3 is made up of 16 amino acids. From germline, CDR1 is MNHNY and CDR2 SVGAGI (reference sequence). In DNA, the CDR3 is TGTGCCAGCAGTTACCGCCCGGGTCACAACACAGATACGCAGTATTTT. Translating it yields CASSYRPGHNTDTQYF.

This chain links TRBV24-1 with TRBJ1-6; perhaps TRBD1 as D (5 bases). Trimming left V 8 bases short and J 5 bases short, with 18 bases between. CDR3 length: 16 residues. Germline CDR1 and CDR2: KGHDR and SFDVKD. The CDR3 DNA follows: TGTGCCACCAACCCATGGGACCGTCGGAATAATTCACCCCTCCACTTT. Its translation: CATNPWDRRNNSPLHF.